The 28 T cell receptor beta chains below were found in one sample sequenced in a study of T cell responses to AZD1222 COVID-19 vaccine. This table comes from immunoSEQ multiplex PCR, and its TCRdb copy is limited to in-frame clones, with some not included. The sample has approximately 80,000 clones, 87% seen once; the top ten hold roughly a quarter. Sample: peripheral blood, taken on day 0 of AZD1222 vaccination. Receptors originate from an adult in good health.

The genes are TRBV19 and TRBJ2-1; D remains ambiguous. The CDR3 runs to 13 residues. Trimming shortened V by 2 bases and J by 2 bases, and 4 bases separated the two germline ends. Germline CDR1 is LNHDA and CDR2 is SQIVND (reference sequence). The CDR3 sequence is CASSIRTYNEQFF. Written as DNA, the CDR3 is TGTGCCAGTAGTATAAGGACCTACAATGAGCAGTTCTTC.

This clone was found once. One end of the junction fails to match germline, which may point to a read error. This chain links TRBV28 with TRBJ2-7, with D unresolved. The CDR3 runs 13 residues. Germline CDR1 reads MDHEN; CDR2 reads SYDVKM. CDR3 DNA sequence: TGTGCCAGCACTGAGACACCGAATTACGAACAGTACTTC. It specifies CASTETPNYEQYF.

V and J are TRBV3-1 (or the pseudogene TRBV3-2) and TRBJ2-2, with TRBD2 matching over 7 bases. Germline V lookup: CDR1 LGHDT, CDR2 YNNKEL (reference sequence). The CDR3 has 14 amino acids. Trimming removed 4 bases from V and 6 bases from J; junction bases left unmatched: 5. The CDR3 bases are TGTGCCAGCAGCCGAGGGCGGGAGTCCGGGGAGCTGTTTTTT. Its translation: CASSRGRESGELFF.

The CDR3 coding sequence is TGTGCCAGCATCTCTTGGATGAAAGGAGGAGGCAATGAGCAGTTCTTC. As protein: CASISWMKGGGNEQFF. The rearrangement uses TRBV27 and TRBJ2-1; D possibly corresponds to TRBD2 (5 bases). Trimming removed 7 bases from V and 6 bases from J, with 22 bases in between. CDR3 length: 16 residues. CDR1 and CDR2 (germline): MNHEY, SMNVEV (reference sequence).

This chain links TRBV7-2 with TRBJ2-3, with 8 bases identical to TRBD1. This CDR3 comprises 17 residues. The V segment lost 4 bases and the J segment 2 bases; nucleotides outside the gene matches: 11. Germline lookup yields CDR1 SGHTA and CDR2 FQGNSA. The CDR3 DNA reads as TGTGCCAGCAGCTCGACAGACAGGGGTAGTTACACAGATACGCAGTATTTT. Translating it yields CASSSTDRGSYTDTQYF.

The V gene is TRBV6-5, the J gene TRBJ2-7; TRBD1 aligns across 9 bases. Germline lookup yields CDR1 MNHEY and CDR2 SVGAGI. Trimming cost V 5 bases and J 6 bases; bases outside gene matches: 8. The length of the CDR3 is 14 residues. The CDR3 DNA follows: TGTGCCAGCAGTCCCGGGACAGGGTACCGCGAGCAGTACTTC. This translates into CASSPGTGYREQYF.

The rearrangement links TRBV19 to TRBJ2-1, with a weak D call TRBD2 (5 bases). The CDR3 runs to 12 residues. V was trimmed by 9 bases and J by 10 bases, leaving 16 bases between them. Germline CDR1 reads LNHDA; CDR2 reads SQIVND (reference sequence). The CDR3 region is CASNSGRGEQFF. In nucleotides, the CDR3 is TGTGCCAGCAACTCGGGAAGAGGGGAGCAGTTCTTC.

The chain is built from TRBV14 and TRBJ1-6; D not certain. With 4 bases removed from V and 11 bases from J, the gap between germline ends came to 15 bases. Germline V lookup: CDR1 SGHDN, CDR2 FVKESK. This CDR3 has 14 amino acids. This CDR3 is CASSLSLGFAPLHF. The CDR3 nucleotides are TGTGCCAGCAGCCTCTCCCTGGGGTTTGCACCCCTCCACTTT.

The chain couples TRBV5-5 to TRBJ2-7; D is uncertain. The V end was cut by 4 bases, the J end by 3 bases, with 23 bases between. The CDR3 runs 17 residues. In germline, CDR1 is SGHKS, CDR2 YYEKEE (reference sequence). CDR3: CASSDPSRHELLYEQYF. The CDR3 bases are TGTGCCAGCAGCGACCCCAGCCGACACGAATTACTCTACGAGCAGTACTTC.

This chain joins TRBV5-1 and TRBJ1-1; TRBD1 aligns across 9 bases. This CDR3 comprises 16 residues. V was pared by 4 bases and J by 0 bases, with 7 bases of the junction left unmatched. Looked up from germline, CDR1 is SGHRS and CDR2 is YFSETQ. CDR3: CASSLTGTGMNTEAFF. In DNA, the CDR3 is TGCGCCAGCAGCCTAACCGGGACAGGGATGAACACTGAAGCTTTCTTT. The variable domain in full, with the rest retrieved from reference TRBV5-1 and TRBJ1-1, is KAGVTQTPRYLIKTRGQQVTLSCSPISGHRSVSWYQQTPGQGLQFLFEYFSETQRNKGNFPGRFSGRQFSNSRSEMNVSTLELGDSALYLCASSLTGTGMNTEAFFGQGTRLTVV.

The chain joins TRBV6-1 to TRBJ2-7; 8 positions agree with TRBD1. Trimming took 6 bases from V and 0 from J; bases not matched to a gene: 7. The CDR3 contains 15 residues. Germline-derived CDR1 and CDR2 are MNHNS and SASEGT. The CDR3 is CASRPQGANSYEQYF. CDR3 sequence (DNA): TGTGCCAGCAGACCCCAGGGGGCGAACTCCTACGAGCAGTACTTC.

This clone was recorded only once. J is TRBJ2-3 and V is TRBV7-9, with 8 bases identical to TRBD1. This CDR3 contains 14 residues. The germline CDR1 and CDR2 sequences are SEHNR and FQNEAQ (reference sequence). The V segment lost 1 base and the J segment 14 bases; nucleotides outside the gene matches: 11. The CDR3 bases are TGTGCCAGCAGCTTAGTGGTGGACAGGGATTTTGGGTATTTT. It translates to CASSLVVDRDFGYF.

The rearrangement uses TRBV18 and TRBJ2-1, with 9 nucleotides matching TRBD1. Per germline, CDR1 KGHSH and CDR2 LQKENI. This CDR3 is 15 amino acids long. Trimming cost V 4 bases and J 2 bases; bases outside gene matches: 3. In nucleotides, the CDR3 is TGTGCCAGCTCACAGGGGACAGGGCCCTACAATGAGCAGTTCTTC. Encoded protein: CASSQGTGPYNEQFF.

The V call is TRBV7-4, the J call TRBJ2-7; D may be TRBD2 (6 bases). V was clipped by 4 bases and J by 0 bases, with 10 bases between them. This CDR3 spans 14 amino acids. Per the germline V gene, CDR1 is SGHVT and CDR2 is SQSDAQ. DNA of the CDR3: TGTGCCAGCAGCTGGAGGGAAGACTCCTACGAGCAGTACTTC. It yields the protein CASSWREDSYEQYF.

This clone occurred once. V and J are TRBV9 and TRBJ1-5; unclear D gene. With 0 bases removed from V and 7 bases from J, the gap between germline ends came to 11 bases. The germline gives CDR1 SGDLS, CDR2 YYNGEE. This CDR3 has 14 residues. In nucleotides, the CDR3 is TGTGCCAGCAGCGTAGGTGGGAGAGGGCAGCCCCAGCATTTT. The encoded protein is CASSVGGRGQPQHF.

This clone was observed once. CDR3 protein: CASSSGQGVGTEAFF. The CDR3 DNA reads as TGTGCCAGCAGCAGTGGACAGGGGGTCGGCACTGAAGCTTTCTTT. This chain joins TRBV7-9 and TRBJ1-1; the match to TRBD1 covers 10 bases. This CDR3 contains 15 residues. The germline CDR1 and CDR2 sequences are SEHNR and FQNEAQ (reference sequence). With V trimmed by 5 bases and J by 4 bases, 7 bases remained unmatched.

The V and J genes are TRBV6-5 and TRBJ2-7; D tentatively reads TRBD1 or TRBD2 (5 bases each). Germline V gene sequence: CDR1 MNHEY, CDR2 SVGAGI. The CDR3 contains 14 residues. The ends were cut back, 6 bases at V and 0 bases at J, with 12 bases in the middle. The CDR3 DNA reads TGTGCCAGCAGGGCCGAGGGGTTCTCCTACGAGCAGTACTTC. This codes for CASRAEGFSYEQYF.

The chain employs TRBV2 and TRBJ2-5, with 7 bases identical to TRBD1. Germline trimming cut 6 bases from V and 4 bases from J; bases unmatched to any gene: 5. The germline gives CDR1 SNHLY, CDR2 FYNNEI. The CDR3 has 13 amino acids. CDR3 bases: TGTGCCAGCAGCGGGACAGAATTAGAGACCCAGTACTTC. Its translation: CASSGTELETQYF.

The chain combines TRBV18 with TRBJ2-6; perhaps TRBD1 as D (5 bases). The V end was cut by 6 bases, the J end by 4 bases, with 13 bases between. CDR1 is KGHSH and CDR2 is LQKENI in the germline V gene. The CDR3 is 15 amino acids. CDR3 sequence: CASSLQGAGANVLTF. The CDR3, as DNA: TGTGCCAGCTCGCTCCAGGGCGCCGGGGCCAACGTCCTGACTTTC.

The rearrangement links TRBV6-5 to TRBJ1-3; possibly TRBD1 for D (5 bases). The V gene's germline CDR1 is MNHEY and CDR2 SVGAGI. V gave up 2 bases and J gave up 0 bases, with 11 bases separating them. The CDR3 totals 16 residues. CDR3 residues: CASSYDRQSSGNTIYF. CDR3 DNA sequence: TGTGCCAGCAGTTACGACCGACAGAGCTCTGGAAACACCATATATTTT.

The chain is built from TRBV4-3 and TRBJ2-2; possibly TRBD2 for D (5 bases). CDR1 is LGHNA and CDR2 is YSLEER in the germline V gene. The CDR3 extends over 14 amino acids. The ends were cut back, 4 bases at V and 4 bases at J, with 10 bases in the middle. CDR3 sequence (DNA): TGCGCCAGCAGCCCCACCCGGGGCACCGGGGAGCTGTTTTTT. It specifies CASSPTRGTGELFF.

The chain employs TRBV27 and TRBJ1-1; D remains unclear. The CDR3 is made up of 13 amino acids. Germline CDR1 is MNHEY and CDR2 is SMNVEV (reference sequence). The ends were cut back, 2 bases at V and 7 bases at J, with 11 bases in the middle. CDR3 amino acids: CASSLLGRGEAFF. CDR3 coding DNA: TGTGCCAGCAGTTTACTTGGGCGGGGTGAAGCTTTCTTT.

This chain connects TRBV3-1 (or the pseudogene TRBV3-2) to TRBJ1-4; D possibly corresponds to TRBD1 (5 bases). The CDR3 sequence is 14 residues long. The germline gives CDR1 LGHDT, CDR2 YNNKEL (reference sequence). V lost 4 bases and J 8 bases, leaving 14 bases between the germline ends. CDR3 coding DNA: TGTGCCAGCAGCCGGCCGGGGCCGGGGGAAAAACTGTTTTTT. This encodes CASSRPGPGEKLFF.

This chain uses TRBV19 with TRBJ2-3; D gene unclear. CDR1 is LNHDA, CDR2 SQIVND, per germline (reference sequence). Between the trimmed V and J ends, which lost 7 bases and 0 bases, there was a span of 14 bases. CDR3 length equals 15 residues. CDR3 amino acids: CASTPTDTSTDTQYF. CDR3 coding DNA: TGTGCCAGTACCCCGACTGATACTAGCACAGATACGCAGTATTTT.

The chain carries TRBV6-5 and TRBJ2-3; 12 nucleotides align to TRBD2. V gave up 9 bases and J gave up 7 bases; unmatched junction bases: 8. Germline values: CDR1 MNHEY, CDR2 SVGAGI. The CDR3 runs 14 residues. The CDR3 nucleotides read TGTGCCAGTAGACTAGCGGGAGCTCGGAATACGCAGTATTTT. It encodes CASRLAGARNTQYF.

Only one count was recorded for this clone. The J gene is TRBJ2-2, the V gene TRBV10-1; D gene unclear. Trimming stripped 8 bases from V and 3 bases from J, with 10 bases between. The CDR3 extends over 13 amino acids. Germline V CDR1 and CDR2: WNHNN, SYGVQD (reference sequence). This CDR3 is CASGDLDTGELFF. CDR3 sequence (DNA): TGCGCCAGCGGGGATTTGGACACCGGGGAGCTGTTTTTT.

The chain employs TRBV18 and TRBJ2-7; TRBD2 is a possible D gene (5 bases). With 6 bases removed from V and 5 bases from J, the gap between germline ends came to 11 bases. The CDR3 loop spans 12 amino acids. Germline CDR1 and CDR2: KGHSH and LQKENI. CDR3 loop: CASSPQRDEQYF. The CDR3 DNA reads TGTGCCAGCTCCCCTCAGAGGGACGAGCAGTACTTC.

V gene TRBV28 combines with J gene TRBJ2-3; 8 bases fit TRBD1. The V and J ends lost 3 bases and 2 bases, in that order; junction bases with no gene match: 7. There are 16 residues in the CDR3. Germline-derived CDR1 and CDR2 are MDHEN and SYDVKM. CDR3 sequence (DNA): TGTGCCAGCAGTTTCTTGCAGGGGGCATCCACAGATACGCAGTATTTT. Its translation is CASSFLQGASTDTQYF.